The 20 T cell receptor beta chains below come from one sample, sequenced in a study of response to subunit inactivated influenza vaccine. TCRdb recomputed calls from the RT-PCR reads with MiXCR, one row per CDR3 protein. Seen here are roughly 790,000 distinct CDR3 sequences, 21% observed once, and the top ten hold around 9.6%. The sample here was PBMCs from blood, taken roughly 5 days after vaccination. Receptor source: a man aged 45-60 years who received an inactivated influenza vaccine.

The CDR3 protein is CAISESRDRNTGELFF. As DNA, the CDR3 is TGTGCCATCAGTGAGTCCCGGGACAGGAACACCGGGGAGCTGTTTTTT. The chain employs TRBV10-3 and TRBJ2-2, with 7 bases that match TRBD1. The length of the CDR3 is 16 residues. Trimming removed 0 bases from V and 1 base from J; junction bases left unmatched: 2. CDR1 and CDR2 (germline): ENHRY, SYGVKD.

Only a few counts were recorded for this clonotype. This sequence joins TRBV20-1 and TRBJ2-5; D may be TRBD2 (6 bases). The CDR3 length is 15 residues. Germline V gene lookup returns CDR1 DFQATT and CDR2 SNEGSKA (reference sequence). The CDR3 reads CSGGPGLGLQETQYF. For the CDR3, the DNA is TGCAGCGGGGGACCGGGACTGGGCCTCCAGGAGACCCAGTACTTC.

The chain employs TRBV13 and TRBJ2-7, with TRBD1 as a possible D gene (6 bases). Germline loops: CDR1 PRHDT, CDR2 FYEKMQ (reference sequence). V lost 5 bases to trimming and J lost 4 bases, with 18 bases between them. This CDR3 is 15 amino acids long. Written as DNA, the CDR3 is TGTGCCAGCAGCCCCGGGGCAGGGGTAAGGTACGAGCAGTACTTC. Translated, it gives CASSPGAGVRYEQYF.

This chain links TRBV12-3 or TRBV12-4 with TRBJ1-2; weak D call: TRBD1 (5 bases). V was pared by 2 bases and J by 5 bases, with 18 bases between. This CDR3 region has 16 residues. CDR3 in DNA: TGTGCCAGCAGTTTAACCGGTGGGGGAAATTGGTATGGCTACACCTTC. Translated, it gives CASSLTGGGNWYGYTF.

The chain recombines TRBV6-5 with TRBJ2-7, with TRBD1 identical over 8 bases. The ends lost 5 bases at V and 12 bases at J; junction bases unmatched: 9. Per the germline V gene, CDR1 is MNHEY and CDR2 is SVGAGI. This CDR3 spans 12 amino acids. The CDR3 region is CASSTRRGRRYF. CDR3 nucleotide sequence: TGTGCCAGCAGTACTCGCAGGGGGCGCCGGTACTTC.

This clonotype has a count of ten or more. J is TRBJ2-1 and V is TRBV6-5; the match to TRBD1 covers 7 bases. The CDR3 loop spans 12 amino acids. V was clipped by 9 bases and J by 2 bases; unmatched bases: 1. Germline loops: CDR1 MNHEY, CDR2 SVGAGI. DNA of the CDR3: TGTGCCAGTGGACAGGCCTACAATGAGCAGTTCTTC. It yields the protein CASGQAYNEQFF.

This clonotype was counted only a few times. The chain carries TRBV3-1 and TRBJ1-2; TRBD1 agrees at 7 bases. Germline CDR1 LGHDT, CDR2 YNNKEL (reference sequence). This CDR3 has 13 amino acids. The J segment lost 7 bases and the V segment lost 6 bases, leaving 8 bases of the junction unmatched. CDR3 sequence: CASRDDRVGGYTF. The CDR3 coding sequence is TGTGCCAGCAGAGACGACAGGGTGGGTGGCTACACCTTC. Complete variable domain (other parts from reference TRBV3-1 and TRBJ1-2): DTAVSQTPKYLVTQMGNDKSIKCEQNLGHDTMYWYKQDSKKFLKIMFSYNNKELIINETVPNRFSPKSPDKAHLNLHINSLELGDSAVYFCASRDDRVGGYTFGSGTRLTVV.

DNA for the CDR3: TGTGCCAGCAGCTTGGGGAATAGGGCAGGGACATTTGGGAATGAGCAGTTCTTC. This gives the protein CASSLGNRAGTFGNEQFF. The rearrangement uses TRBV5-4 and TRBJ2-1, with TRBD1 as a possible D gene (6 bases). Germline V lookup: CDR1 SGHNT, CDR2 YYREEE (reference sequence). V lost 0 bases, J lost 7 bases, and 23 bases lay in between. CDR3 length: 18 amino acids.

The table lists this clonotype with many counts. V and J are TRBV12-3 or TRBV12-4 and TRBJ1-2, with D possibly being TRBD1 (6 bases). V was cut by 4 bases and J by 5 bases, with 17 bases left in between. The CDR3 sequence is 15 residues long. In nucleotides, the CDR3 is TGTGCCAGCAGTTCCCCGGACAGAAGAAGTTATGGCTACACCTTC. This sequence encodes CASSSPDRRSYGYTF.

Written as DNA, the CDR3 is TGTGCCAGCAGCCAAGACGGGACAATCTACGAGCAGTACTTC. Its protein is CASSQDGTIYEQYF. V and J are TRBV11-2 and TRBJ2-7, with D perhaps matching TRBD1 (6 bases). The V and J ends lost 5 bases and 3 bases respectively, with 14 bases between them. The CDR3 sequence is 14 residues long. Germline V gene lookup returns CDR1 SGHAT and CDR2 FQNNGV.

This chain uses TRBV6-2 or TRBV6-3 with TRBJ2-3; possible D gene TRBD2, 7 bases. The CDR3 extends over 15 amino acids. V was cut by 8 bases and J by 2 bases, with 17 bases left in between. CDR1 is MNHEY and CDR2 is SVGEGT in the germline V gene. CDR3 DNA sequence: TGTGCCAGCGCTGGGAGGGGGTCCCCCACAGATACGCAGTATTTT. Translated: CASAGRGSPTDTQYF.

This clonotype was picked up a small number of times. The V and J genes are TRBV20-1 and TRBJ2-4; the match to TRBD2 covers 7 bases. Germline CDR1 DFQATT, CDR2 SNEGSKA (reference sequence). The CDR3 contains 16 residues. Trimming took 5 bases from V and 0 from J; bases not matched to a gene: 10. The CDR3 reads CSAYRGEGLAKNIQYF. In DNA form, the CDR3 reads TGCAGTGCTTATAGAGGGGAGGGGCTAGCCAAAAACATTCAGTACTTC.

The sample holds many counts of this clonotype. V and J are TRBV12-3 or TRBV12-4 and TRBJ2-2, with D perhaps TRBD1 (7 bases). The CDR3 totals 16 residues. V was shortened by 6 bases and J by 5 bases, with 19 bases between the two germline ends. The CDR3 DNA reads TGTGCCAGCAGACCTACCAAGACAGGGAGGACCGGGGAGCTGTTTTTT. As protein: CASRPTKTGRTGELFF.

This clonotype was seen only a few times. The rearrangement joins TRBV29-1 to TRBJ2-2, with 12 bases identical to TRBD2. The V and J ends lost 4 bases and 7 bases, in that order; junction bases with no gene match: 13. This CDR3 spans 17 amino acids. Germline lookup yields CDR1 SQVTM and CDR2 ANQGSEA. In nucleotides, the CDR3 is TGCAGCGTTGGGGGCCTAGCGGGAGGGCCCTGGTACGGGGAGCTGTTTTTT. Translation: CSVGGLAGGPWYGELFF.

This clonotype has a handful of counts. V and J are TRBV20-1 and TRBJ2-5, with TRBD2 identical over 14 bases. CDR1 and CDR2 (germline): DFQATT, SNEGSKA (reference sequence). J was trimmed by 5 bases and V by 5 bases; bases with no gene match: 13. The CDR3 is 17 residues long. The CDR3 nucleotides are TGCAGTGCTCCACCCGGGACTAGCGGGAGTGGATTCGAGACCCAGTACTTC. Encoded protein: CSAPPGTSGSGFETQYF.

This clonotype was seen only a few times. This chain links TRBV5-1 with TRBJ2-7, with TRBD1 identical over 8 bases. CDR3 length: 14 residues. Germline V gene data show CDR1 as SGHRS and CDR2 as YFSETQ. J lost 1 base, V lost 4 bases, and 4 bases had no gene match. CDR3 protein: CASSTGDRSYEQYF. For the CDR3, the DNA is TGCGCCAGCAGCACAGGGGACAGGTCCTACGAGCAGTACTTC.

J is TRBJ2-7 and V is TRBV7-9; TRBD2 agrees at 7 bases. Germline CDR1 reads SEHNR; CDR2 reads FQNEAQ (reference sequence). With 1 base clipped from V and 5 bases from J, the junction kept 8 bases outside the gene matches. The CDR3 loop spans 15 amino acids. The CDR3 is CASSLGTGGLDEQYF. The DNA for the CDR3 is TGTGCCAGCAGCTTAGGAACGGGGGGTCTCGACGAGCAGTACTTC.

This chain links TRBV7-2 with TRBJ1-1; the D is unclear. CDR1 is SGHTA and CDR2 is FQGNSA in the germline V gene. The CDR3 extends over 13 amino acids. Trimming cost V 5 bases and J 0 bases, with 7 bases left between them. CDR3: CASSQLMNTEAFF. The CDR3 region has the DNA TGTGCCAGCAGCCAACTAATGAACACTGAAGCTTTCTTT.

Only a few counts were recorded for this clonotype. V is TRBV7-9 and J is TRBJ2-3, with D possibly being TRBD1 (6 bases). This CDR3 has 15 amino acids. CDR1 SEHNR and CDR2 FQNEAQ come from the germline V gene (reference sequence). V was cut by 5 bases and J by 6 bases, with 18 bases left in between. CDR3 in amino acids: CASSPMGAAGDTQYF. In DNA form, the CDR3 reads TGTGCCAGCAGCCCAATGGGGGCGGCAGGGGATACGCAGTATTTT. Full variable domain (outside the CDR3, taken from reference TRBV7-9 and TRBJ2-3): DTGVSQNPRHKITKRGQNVTFRCDPISEHNRLYWYRQTLGQGPEFLTYFQNEAQLEKSRLLSDRFSAERPKGSFSTLEIQRTEQGDSAMYLCASSPMGAAGDTQYFGPGTRLTVL.

V is TRBV30 and J is TRBJ2-1; no clear D. CDR3 length: 13 amino acids. V was trimmed by 3 bases and J by 6 bases, leaving 12 bases between them. Per germline, CDR1 GTSNPN and CDR2 SVGIG (reference sequence). CDR3 nucleotides: TGTGCCTGGAGAGGTCGGGTCGGCAATGAGCAGTTCTTC. This codes for CAWRGRVGNEQFF.